This TCR beta chain was profiled in a study of shared clonotypes between healthy human individuals. The study, taken as a whole, reports: Rarefaction exposed incomplete sorted-subset sequencing despite large depth.

As defined, naive CD8 cells were CD45RO-negative and positively selected for CCR7, with terminally differentiated effector memory CD45RA+ cells excluded. On this clone: Its specificity is unknown.

Data came from immunoSEQ multiplex PCR; TCRdb stores just in-frame clones and leaves some out. The data hold over 2,000,000 clones, with 85% to 95% observed a single time. J lost 6 bases, V lost 10 bases, and 12 bases had no gene match. The CDR3 runs to 14 residues. From germline, CDR1 is LNHDA and CDR2 SQIVND (reference sequence). The V and J genes are TRBV19 and TRBJ2-1, with TRBD2 matching 7 bases. What was sequenced was naive CD8+ T cells from PBMCs. This receptor was taken from a man between 18 and 35 years old in good health. Some clones in this sample may be carry-over from other donors' samples. CDR3 nucleotides: TGTGCCACCATGGGGGGGAGGAGGGCCAATGAGCAGTTCTTC. Translation: CATMGGRRANEQFF.